This TCR beta chain emerged from a study of human T cells and chemical hapten exposure. The study's findings and limits: Significantly greater numbers of large CDR3 similarity clusters came from expanded TCRs than from controls. There was no change with DPC sensitization in TCRs above 1 in 1000 frequency.

This CDR3 region has 16 residues. Trimming cost V 0 bases and J 7 bases; bases outside gene matches: 8. CDR1 and CDR2 from the germline V gene are DFQATT and SNEGSKA (reference sequence). TCRdb independently ran MiXCR on the RACE reads; one entry per CDR3 protein. The sample lists roughly 360,000 distinct CDR3 sequences; more than 4.5% were seen once. Noted time point: patch test 1, 2 weeks after DPC sensitization. The treatment denotes: therapeutic diphenylcyclopropenone sensitization with weekly scalp DPC. Blood, whole and unfractionated, served as the source for total RNA extraction. A word on this clonotype: Its matching antigen is unknown.

Material: whole blood, obtained in connection with sensitization to the hapten diphenylcyclopropenone (DPC). This sequence was found in a woman aged 45 to 65 with alopecia areata. Some clones in this sample may be carry-over from other donors' samples. The chain joins TRBV20-1 to TRBJ2-7; TRBD2 matches at 14 bases. CDR3 nucleotides: TGCAGTGCTAGAGATACCGGGACTAGCGGGAGCGGGGAGCAGTACTTC. This encodes CSARDTGTSGSGEQYF.